One and the same sample provided the 29 T cell receptor beta chains below, sequenced in a study of blood T cell repertoires in COVID-19. Here immunoSEQ multiplex PCR was the method, and the copy in TCRdb shows in-frame clones only, minus some. The sample consists of approximately 61,000 clones, around 88% of them appearing once. The sample taken for sequencing was peripheral blood. The source of these receptors is a woman at least 80 years old with active COVID-19.

This clone was detected only once. J is TRBJ2-1 and V is TRBV2; no clear D gene. V was pared by 2 bases and J by 7 bases, with 6 bases between. Germline V gene sequence: CDR1 SNHLY, CDR2 FYNNEI. CDR3 size: 12 residues. CDR3 sequence: CASSEFLNEQFF. The CDR3 DNA reads TGTGCCAGCAGTGAATTTTTAAATGAGCAGTTCTTC.

The chain recombines TRBV5-6 with TRBJ2-2; tentatively, D is TRBD2 (7 bases). With 5 bases removed from V and 0 bases from J, the gap between germline ends came to 20 bases. CDR1 is SGHDT and CDR2 is YYEEEE in the germline V gene. The CDR3 covers 18 residues. CDR3 region: CASRTSGAGAANTGELFF. The CDR3 nucleotides read TGTGCCAGCAGAACGTCCGGGGCGGGGGCTGCGAACACCGGGGAGCTGTTTTTT.

V and J are TRBV18 and TRBJ2-5; 12 nucleotides align to TRBD1. In germline, CDR1 is KGHSH, CDR2 LQKENI. The CDR3 covers 16 residues. J gave up 3 bases and V 5 bases, and 7 bases lay outside the gene matches. In DNA, the CDR3 is TGTGCCAGCTCAACACGCGGGACAGGGGGCGAAGAGACCCAGTACTTC. This gives the protein CASSTRGTGGEETQYF.

Turning to this clone: Within the sample, other DNA sequences also encode this same CDR3. This chain joins TRBV7-9 and TRBJ1-5, with TRBD1 matching 7 bases. There are 15 residues in the CDR3. Germline values: CDR1 SEHNR, CDR2 FQNEAQ (reference sequence). The trim removed 3 bases at V and 2 bases at J, leaving 4 bases unmatched. Here the CDR3 reads CASSFEGAGNQPQHF. CDR3 in DNA: TGTGCCAGCAGCTTCGAGGGGGCGGGCAATCAGCCCCAGCATTTT. The whole variable domain, remainder taken from reference TRBV7-9 and TRBJ1-5, is DTGVSQNPRHKITKRGQNVTFRCDPISEHNRLYWYRQTLGQGPEFLTYFQNEAQLEKSRLLSDRFSAERPKGSFSTLEIQRTEQGDSAMYLCASSFEGAGNQPQHFGDGTRLSIL.

This clone was recorded only once. This chain connects TRBV7-3 to TRBJ2-1, with 7 bases identical to TRBD2. Per the germline V gene, CDR1 is SGHTA and CDR2 is FQGTGA. The V and J ends lost 5 bases and 7 bases, in that order; junction bases with no gene match: 14. This CDR3 has 16 residues. CDR3 DNA: TGTGCCAGCAGCCCCCAGGGCCCACACGGGAGGAATGAGCAGTTCTTC. Translated: CASSPQGPHGRNEQFF. Full variable domain (remainder filled in from reference TRBV7-3 and TRBJ2-1): GAGVSQTPSNKVTEKGKYVELRCDPISGHTALYWYRQSLGQGPEFLIYFQGTGAADDSGLPNDRFFAVRPEGSVSTLKIQRTERGDSAVYLCASSPQGPHGRNEQFFGPGTRLTVL.

The V call is TRBV19, the J call TRBJ1-1; TRBD1 aligns across 7 bases. Unmatched junction bases numbered 5, after V lost 4 bases and J lost 3 bases. Germline lookup yields CDR1 LNHDA and CDR2 SQIVND (reference sequence). The CDR3 runs 14 residues. This chain's CDR3 is CASSKQGLDTEAFF. In nucleotides, the CDR3 is TGTGCCAGTAGTAAACAGGGGCTGGACACTGAAGCTTTCTTT.

This rearrangement joins TRBV6-5 to TRBJ2-7; D call uncertain. Germline CDR1 MNHEY, CDR2 SVGAGI. V lost 5 bases and J 0 bases, leaving 11 bases between the germline ends. This CDR3 has 14 residues. In nucleotides, the CDR3 is TGTGCCAGCAGTCCAAGAACTAACTCCTACGAGCAGTACTTC. Protein: CASSPRTNSYEQYF.

This chain joins TRBV10-3 and TRBJ2-3, with D unresolved. Trimming removed 2 bases at V and 0 bases at J, with 12 bases between. Germline V gene lookup returns CDR1 ENHRY and CDR2 SYGVKD. The CDR3 loop spans 16 amino acids. The CDR3 is CAISELERISTDTQYF. CDR3 nucleotides: TGTGCCATCAGTGAGCTTGAGCGAATAAGCACAGATACGCAGTATTTT.

The rearrangement uses TRBV3-1 (or the pseudogene TRBV3-2) and TRBJ1-1, with D perhaps TRBD1 (5 bases). The CDR3 is 13 amino acids. CDR1 is LGHDT and CDR2 is YNNKEL in the germline V gene (reference sequence). Trimming took off 7 bases at V and 6 bases at J, with 15 bases between the two ends. CDR3 in amino acids: CASNLRGQPEAFF. The CDR3 DNA sequence: TGTGCCAGCAACCTGCGGGGCCAACCTGAAGCTTTCTTT.

The chain couples TRBV7-2 to TRBJ2-7; TRBD2 matches 7 bases. Losses at the gene ends were 1 base for V and 1 base for J; bases not matched to a gene: 7. The CDR3 is 16 amino acids. Germline V gives CDR1 SGHTA, CDR2 FQGNSA. The CDR3 here is CASSLGGGVNSYEQYF. The CDR3 DNA reads as TGTGCCAGCAGCTTAGGTGGGGGGGTCAATTCCTACGAGCAGTACTTC. Complete variable domain (other parts from reference TRBV7-2 and TRBJ2-7): GAGVSQSPSNKVTEKGKDVELRCDPISGHTALYWYRQSLGQGLEFLIYFQGNSAPDKSGLPSDRFSAERTGGSVSTLTIQRTQQEDSAVYLCASSLGGGVNSYEQYFGPGTRLTVT.

V and J are TRBV24-1 and TRBJ2-5, with 9 bases aligning to TRBD1. With 0 bases clipped from V and 5 bases from J, the junction kept 9 bases outside the gene matches. The V gene's germline CDR1 is KGHDR and CDR2 SFDVKD. The CDR3 is 17 amino acids. CDR3 loop: CATSDLPGQGIGETQYF. DNA for the CDR3: TGTGCCACCAGTGATTTGCCTGGACAGGGGATCGGCGAGACCCAGTACTTC.

This chain links TRBV19 with TRBJ1-2, with D perhaps matching TRBD1 (5 bases). Germline values: CDR1 LNHDA, CDR2 SQIVND (reference sequence). V was clipped by 3 bases and J by 0 bases, with 11 bases between them. The CDR3 length is 15 residues. The CDR3, as DNA: TGTGCCAGTAGTATCGTAAGGGGTGCTAACTATGGCTACACCTTC. Translation gives CASSIVRGANYGYTF.

V and J are TRBV28 and TRBJ2-7, with TRBD1 as a possible D gene (5 bases). The CDR3 has 14 residues. Germline V gene data show CDR1 as MDHEN and CDR2 as SYDVKM. Trimming removed 1 base from V and 5 bases from J, with 12 bases in between. In DNA, the CDR3 is TGTGCCAGCAGTTTATATCAGGGCCCCAACGAGCAGTACTTC. This encodes CASSLYQGPNEQYF.

The chain carries TRBV7-9 and TRBJ1-1; TRBD1 matches at 7 bases. The CDR3 is 14 amino acids. Per germline, CDR1 SEHNR and CDR2 FQNEAQ (reference sequence). Unmatched junction bases numbered 4, after V lost 4 bases and J lost 2 bases. The CDR3 loop reads CASSSTGINTEAFF. The CDR3, as DNA: TGTGCCAGCAGCTCGACAGGGATTAACACTGAAGCTTTCTTT.

Note on this clone: The junction shows a germline mismatch at one end, possibly a read error. The chain carries TRBV5-1 and TRBJ1-3, with TRBD1 as a possible D gene (5 bases). Germline CDR1 reads SGHRS; CDR2 reads YFSETQ. The CDR3 is 14 residues long. This chain's CDR3 is CASSLRGSENTIYF. The DNA of the CDR3 is TGCGCCAGCAGCTTGCGGGGGTCTGAAAACACCATATATTTT.

The sample holds a few counts of this clone. The J gene is TRBJ2-7, the V gene TRBV14, with 8 positions matching TRBD1. J gave up 6 bases and V 1 base, and 2 bases lay outside the gene matches. CDR1 is SGHDN, CDR2 FVKESK, per germline. The CDR3 runs to 13 residues. This chain's CDR3 is CASSQGTGSEQYF. CDR3 DNA: TGTGCCAGCAGCCAAGGGACAGGGAGCGAGCAGTACTTC.

This chain links TRBV28 with TRBJ1-2; D possibly corresponds to TRBD1 (6 bases). The germline CDR1 and CDR2 sequences are MDHEN and SYDVKM. The V and J ends lost 6 bases and 4 bases respectively, with 18 bases between them. CDR3 length: 15 amino acids. CDR3 protein: CASRPPVGGAYGYTF. CDR3 sequence (DNA): TGTGCCAGCAGACCTCCGGTGGGGGGGGCCTATGGCTACACCTTC.

The chain has TRBV6-2 or TRBV6-3 and TRBJ1-5, with D hard to call. The germline V and J ends were trimmed by 0 bases and 5 bases, with 5 bases remaining between them. This CDR3 has 13 amino acids. Germline loops: CDR1 MNHEY, CDR2 SVGEGT. The CDR3 region has the DNA TGTGCCAGCAGTTACTCGAGAGATCAGCCCCAGCATTTT. Its translation is CASSYSRDQPQHF.

The rearrangement uses TRBV7-9 and TRBJ2-1, with 12 bases identical to TRBD2. Germline V gene sequence: CDR1 SEHNR, CDR2 FQNEAQ (reference sequence). J lost 5 bases, V lost 5 bases, and 10 bases had no gene match. The CDR3 extends over 17 amino acids. The CDR3 here is CASSPRTSGGPDNEQFF. For the CDR3, the DNA is TGTGCCAGCAGCCCGAGAACTAGCGGGGGGCCCGACAATGAGCAGTTCTTC.

The genes are TRBV7-2 and TRBJ2-5; 8 bases match TRBD2. CDR1 SGHTA and CDR2 FQGNSA come from the germline V gene. Trimming cost V 1 base and J 4 bases; bases outside gene matches: 5. The CDR3 runs 15 residues. The CDR3 DNA sequence: TGTGCCAGCAGCTTAGGGCGGGGGGCCTTAGAGACCCAGTACTTC. Protein product: CASSLGRGALETQYF.

The chain couples TRBV10-3 to TRBJ1-5; D is possibly TRBD1 (6 bases). Looked up from germline, CDR1 is ENHRY and CDR2 is SYGVKD. V gave up 6 bases and J gave up 5 bases, with 11 bases separating them. The CDR3 is made up of 13 amino acids. This CDR3 is CAIRDSLDQPQHF. CDR3 DNA: TGTGCCATCAGGGACAGCCTAGATCAGCCCCAGCATTTT.

The genes are TRBV9 and TRBJ2-3, with D perhaps matching TRBD2 (6 bases). The ends were cut back, 1 base at V and 6 bases at J, with 9 bases in the middle. Looked up from germline, CDR1 is SGDLS and CDR2 is YYNGEE. This CDR3 has 13 amino acids. CDR3 nucleotides: TGTGCCAGCAGCGTATGGGGGGTCGATACGCAGTATTTT. This gives the protein CASSVWGVDTQYF. The variable domain in full, with the rest retrieved from reference TRBV9 and TRBJ2-3, is DSGVTQTPKHLITATGQRVTLRCSPRSGDLSVYWYQQSLDQGLQFLIQYYNGEERAKGNILERFSAQQFPDLHSELNLSSLELGDSALYFCASSVWGVDTQYFGPGTRLTVL.

J is TRBJ1-1 and V is TRBV19, with TRBD1 matching 8 bases. The CDR3 is 18 residues long. Germline trimming cut 2 bases from V and 1 base from J; bases unmatched to any gene: 12. Germline V gives CDR1 LNHDA, CDR2 SQIVND (reference sequence). In DNA, the CDR3 is TGTGCCAGTAGTATACGATTTTTGGACAGGGTAAGGAACACTGAAGCTTTCTTT. It encodes CASSIRFLDRVRNTEAFF.

The V gene is TRBV6-5, the J gene TRBJ2-1, with D uncertain. The CDR3 sequence is 13 residues long. The V end was cut by 5 bases, the J end by 9 bases, with 14 bases between. Germline V gene sequence: CDR1 MNHEY, CDR2 SVGAGI. The chain's CDR3 is CASSPHQDSEQFF. The CDR3 region has the DNA TGTGCCAGCAGTCCCCACCAGGATAGTGAGCAGTTCTTC.

This clone appeared once. The chain is built from TRBV5-1 and TRBJ2-5; D possibly corresponds to TRBD2 (6 bases). Germline V gene sequence: CDR1 SGHRS, CDR2 YFSETQ. V was trimmed by 0 bases and J by 7 bases, leaving 10 bases between them. The CDR3 covers 13 residues. The CDR3 DNA reads as TGCGCCAGCAGCTTGGATCCGGAGGGGACCCAGTACTTC. This encodes CASSLDPEGTQYF.

This sequence joins TRBV5-5 and TRBJ2-3; tentatively, D is TRBD1 (6 bases). Trimming left V 2 bases short and J 3 bases short, with 7 bases between. The CDR3 loop spans 13 amino acids. Germline V lookup: CDR1 SGHKS, CDR2 YYEKEE (reference sequence). The CDR3 here is CASSLQGTDTQYF. In nucleotides, the CDR3 is TGTGCCAGCAGCTTACAGGGAACAGATACGCAGTATTTT.

The chain couples TRBV7-9 to TRBJ2-2; D perhaps matches TRBD2 (6 bases). V shed 6 bases and J shed 5 bases, with 19 bases lying between them. Per the germline V gene, CDR1 is SEHNR and CDR2 is FQNEAQ (reference sequence). There are 16 residues in the CDR3. CDR3: CASRSPRSRGTGELFF. The CDR3 DNA sequence: TGTGCCAGCAGGTCCCCTAGGAGTCGGGGGACCGGGGAGCTGTTTTTT.

The count of this clone is one. The chain uses TRBV13 and TRBJ2-1, with D maybe TRBD1 (5 bases). The V gene's germline CDR1 is PRHDT and CDR2 FYEKMQ (reference sequence). The CDR3 contains 15 residues. V dropped 5 bases and J dropped 2 bases, with 13 bases sitting between them. CDR3 sequence (DNA): TGTGCCAGCAGCGCCCTTGGGGCTACCTACAATGAGCAGTTCTTC. Translating gives CASSALGATYNEQFF.

The rearrangement joins TRBV5-1 to TRBJ2-5, with 11 bases matching TRBD2. Germline loops: CDR1 SGHRS, CDR2 YFSETQ. The CDR3 has 15 residues. J lost 2 bases, V lost 7 bases, and 7 bases had no gene match. This chain's CDR3 is CASQLTSGVQETQYF. In DNA, the CDR3 is TGCGCCAGCCAACTGACTAGCGGGGTACAAGAGACCCAGTACTTC.